The present T cell receptor (beta chain) was sequenced within a study of CD4 T cells in relation to SARS-CoV-2 and coronaviruses. About the research overall: TCR beta CDR3s were sequenced after roughly nine-day antigen culture of PBMCs. Whole-study findings and limits: This crossreactivity analysis covered spike protein alone, no other viral proteins. No donor gave both pre-pandemic and post-infection samples.

This CDR3 is 16 amino acids long. The V end lost 3 bases, the J end lost 6 bases, and 20 bases lay between the germline ends. CDR1 and CDR2 from the germline V gene are MDHEN and SYDVKM. The unexposed donors gave CD4+ T cells in about 2010-2019, prior to COVID-19. CD4+ T cells were isolated from the cells after around 11 days of culture. Testing used SARS-CoV-2 S/N and four cold-coronavirus spikes on unexposed-donor CD4+ T cells, cells permitting. Clones were read by immunoSEQ multiplex PCR, and TCRdb kept only the in-frame ones, dropping some. The table lists under 20,000 clones, about 72% of them singletons. On this clone itself: Its antigen is as yet unknown.

The chain recombines TRBV28 with TRBJ2-5, with D maybe TRBD2 (5 bases). Sequencing was done on a sample of CD4+ T cells from PBMCs, cultured in vitro. The receptor was isolated from a human donor in good health. DNA for the CDR3: TGTGCCAGCAGTTTCCTCGGGCTAGCCTTCATCCAGACCCAGTACTTC. It translates to CASSFLGLAFIQTQYF.